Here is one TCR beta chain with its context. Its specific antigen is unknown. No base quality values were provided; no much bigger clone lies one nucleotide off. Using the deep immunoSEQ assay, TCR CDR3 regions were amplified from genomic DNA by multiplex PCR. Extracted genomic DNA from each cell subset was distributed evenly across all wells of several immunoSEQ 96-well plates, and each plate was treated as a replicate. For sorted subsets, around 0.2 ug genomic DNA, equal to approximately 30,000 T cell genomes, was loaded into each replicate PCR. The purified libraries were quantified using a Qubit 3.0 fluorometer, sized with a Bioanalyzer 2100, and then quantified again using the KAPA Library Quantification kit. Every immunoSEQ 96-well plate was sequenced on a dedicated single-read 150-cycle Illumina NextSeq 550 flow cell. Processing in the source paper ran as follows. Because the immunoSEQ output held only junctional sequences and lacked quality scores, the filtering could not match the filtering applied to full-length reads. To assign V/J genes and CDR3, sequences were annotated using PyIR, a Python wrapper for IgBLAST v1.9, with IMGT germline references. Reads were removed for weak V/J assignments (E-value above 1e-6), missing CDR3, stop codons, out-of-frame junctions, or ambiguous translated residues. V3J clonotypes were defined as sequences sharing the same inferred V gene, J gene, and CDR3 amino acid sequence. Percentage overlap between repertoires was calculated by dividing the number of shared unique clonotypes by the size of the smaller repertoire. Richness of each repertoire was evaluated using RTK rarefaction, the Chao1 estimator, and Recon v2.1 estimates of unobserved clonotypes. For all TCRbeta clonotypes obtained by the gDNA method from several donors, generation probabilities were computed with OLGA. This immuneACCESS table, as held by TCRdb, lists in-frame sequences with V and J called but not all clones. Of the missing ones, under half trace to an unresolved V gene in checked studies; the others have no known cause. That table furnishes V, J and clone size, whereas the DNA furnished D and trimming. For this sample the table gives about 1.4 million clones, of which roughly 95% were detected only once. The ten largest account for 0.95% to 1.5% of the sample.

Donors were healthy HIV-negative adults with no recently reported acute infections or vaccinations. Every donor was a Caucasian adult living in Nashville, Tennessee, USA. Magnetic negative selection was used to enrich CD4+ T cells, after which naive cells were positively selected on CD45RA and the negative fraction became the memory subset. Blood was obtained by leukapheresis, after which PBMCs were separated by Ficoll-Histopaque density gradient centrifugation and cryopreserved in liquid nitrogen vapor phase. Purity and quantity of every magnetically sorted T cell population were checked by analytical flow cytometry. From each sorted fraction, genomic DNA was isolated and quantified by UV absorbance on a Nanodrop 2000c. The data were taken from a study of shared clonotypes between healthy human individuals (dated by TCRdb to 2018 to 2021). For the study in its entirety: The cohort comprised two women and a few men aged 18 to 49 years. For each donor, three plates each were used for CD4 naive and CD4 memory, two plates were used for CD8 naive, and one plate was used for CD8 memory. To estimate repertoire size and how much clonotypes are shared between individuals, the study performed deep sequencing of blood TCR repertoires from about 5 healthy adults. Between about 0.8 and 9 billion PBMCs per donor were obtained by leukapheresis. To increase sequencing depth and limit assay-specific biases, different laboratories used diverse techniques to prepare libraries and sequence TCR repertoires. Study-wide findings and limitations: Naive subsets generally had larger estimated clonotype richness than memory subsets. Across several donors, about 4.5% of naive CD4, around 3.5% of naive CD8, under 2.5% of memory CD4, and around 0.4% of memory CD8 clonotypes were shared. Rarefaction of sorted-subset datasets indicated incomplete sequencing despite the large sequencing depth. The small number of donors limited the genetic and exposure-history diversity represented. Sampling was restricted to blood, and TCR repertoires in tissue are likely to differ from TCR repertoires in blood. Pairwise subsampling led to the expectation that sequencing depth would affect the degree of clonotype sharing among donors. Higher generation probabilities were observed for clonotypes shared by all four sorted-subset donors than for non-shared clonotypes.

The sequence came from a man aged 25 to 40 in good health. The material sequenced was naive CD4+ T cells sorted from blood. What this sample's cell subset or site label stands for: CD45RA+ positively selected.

The sequence in DNA is TGTGCCAGAAGGCCCCCCGACCAGCCGAACACCGGGGAGCTGTTTTTT. Its protein product is CARRPPDQPNTGELFF. The chain was built from TRBV5-3 and TRBJ2-2, with no reliable assignment of the D segment. TRBV5-3 is given ORF status, its function remaining uncertain. At the junction V is shortened by 5 bases and J by 0 bases, with 14 bases in between. The CDR3 measures 16 amino acids from cysteine to phenylalanine. Just CDR3 DNA is preserved here, 48 bases in frame from base 1.